Reported below is one T cell receptor (beta chain). Its antigen is unidentified. This CDR3 has 15 residues. The germline V gene has CDR1 MGHDK and CDR2 SYGVNS. The V and J ends lost 5 bases and 3 bases, in that order; junction bases with no gene match: 8. These data originate in a study of cytomegalovirus exposure and HLA in healthy donors. General observations from the study: Equally common other TCR beta chains were less clonally expanded than HLA-associated ones, a later analysis found.

PCR involved 60 Vbeta and 13 Jbeta primers. The assay was immunoSEQ multiplex PCR, and TCRdb's table has in-frame clones only and misses some. Of 40,000 to 55,000 clones in the sample, approximately 78% are singletons; the top ten hold less than 4%. Input material: PBMCs. This chain connects TRBV25-1 to TRBJ2-7; 9 nucleotides align to TRBD2. This TCR was sampled from a woman aged 25 to 39 in good health and CMV-seronegative. CDR3 sequence: CASSSTEREVYEQYF. CDR3 DNA: TGTGCCAGCAGTTCGACGGAGCGGGAGGTCTACGAGCAGTACTTC.